The 26 T cell receptor beta chains below come from one sample, sequenced in a study of blood T cell repertoires in COVID-19. Repertoires were generated with immunoSEQ multiplex PCR, while TCRdb's copy carries only in-frame clones and drops some. The table has about 250,000 clones, around four fifths seen once. The material sequenced was peripheral blood. The receptor source for this set is a man aged 40-49 years with active or convalescent COVID-19.

The rearrangement uses TRBV5-5 and TRBJ2-7; possibly TRBD2 for D (5 bases). The V end lost 1 base, the J end lost 3 bases, and 14 bases lay between the germline ends. Per the germline V gene, CDR1 is SGHKS and CDR2 is YYEKEE (reference sequence). The CDR3 has 15 residues. CDR3 DNA sequence: TGTGCCAGCAGCTTGCTCATGGGGAGCCTCTACGAGCAGTACTTC. Residues: CASSLLMGSLYEQYF.

This rearrangement joins TRBV2 to TRBJ2-5; tentative D call: TRBD2 (6 bases). Trimming took off 2 bases at V and 8 bases at J, with 18 bases between the two ends. Per the germline V gene, CDR1 is SNHLY and CDR2 is FYNNEI. CDR3 length equals 15 residues. The CDR3 protein is CASSERAGGMVTQYF. The CDR3 DNA follows: TGTGCCAGCAGTGAAAGGGCGGGCGGGATGGTTACCCAGTACTTC.

The V call is TRBV18, the J call TRBJ1-4; D is undetermined. The V and J ends lost 3 bases and 8 bases respectively, with 13 bases between them. This CDR3 spans 14 amino acids. CDR1 and CDR2 (germline): KGHSH, LQKENI. CDR3: CASSPGLTGEKLFF. The CDR3 nucleotides are TGTGCCAGCTCACCCGGCCTAACGGGAGAAAAACTGTTTTTT.

V is TRBV19 and J is TRBJ1-1, with D possibly being TRBD1 (6 bases). The CDR3 sequence is 12 residues long. Looked up from germline, CDR1 is LNHDA and CDR2 is SQIVND (reference sequence). V was cut by 6 bases and J by 4 bases, with 9 bases left in between. As DNA, the CDR3 is TGTGCCAGTAGCTCAGGGGTCACTGAAGCTTTCTTT. It encodes CASSSGVTEAFF.

This chain connects TRBV10-1 to TRBJ2-5; the D is unclear. Trimming took 0 bases from V and 2 from J, leaving 7 bases between them. The CDR3 spans 14 residues. In germline, CDR1 is WNHNN, CDR2 SYGVQD (reference sequence). This chain's CDR3 is CASSESLSQETQYF. Here the CDR3 DNA reads TGCGCCAGCAGTGAGTCTCTGAGTCAAGAGACCCAGTACTTC.

The rearrangement uses TRBV29-1 and TRBJ1-2; D perhaps matches TRBD1 (6 bases). V was shortened by 4 bases and J by 4 bases, with 16 bases between the two germline ends. CDR3 length: 14 residues. Germline V CDR1 and CDR2: SQVTM, ANQGSEA. CDR3 loop: CSVVGQGQAYGYTF. CDR3 bases: TGCAGCGTTGTGGGGCAGGGGCAAGCCTATGGCTACACCTTC.

V gene TRBV2 combines with J gene TRBJ1-5; TRBD1 matches 10 bases. The CDR3 sequence is 18 residues long. Trimming took 5 bases from V and 5 from J; bases not matched to a gene: 15. Per the germline V gene, CDR1 is SNHLY and CDR2 is FYNNEI. CDR3 region: CASSSGQGTSPTDQPQHF. The CDR3 DNA reads TGTGCCAGCAGTTCGGGACAGGGGACGTCCCCTACTGATCAGCCCCAGCATTTT.

This rearrangement joins TRBV5-1 to TRBJ2-7; D is perhaps TRBD2 (6 bases). Deletions cut 4 bases from V and 2 bases from J, with 13 bases between. Germline lookup yields CDR1 SGHRS and CDR2 YFSETQ. CDR3 length equals 14 residues. CDR3 nucleotides: TGCGCCAGCAGCGCGGGGACCAACCCCTACGAGCAGTACTTC. Its translation: CASSAGTNPYEQYF.

The chain is built from TRBV5-1 and TRBJ1-1, with 7 nucleotides matching TRBD1. The CDR3 is made up of 15 amino acids. Germline loops: CDR1 SGHRS, CDR2 YFSETQ. Germline trimming cut 4 bases from V and 2 bases from J; bases unmatched to any gene: 8. The CDR3 nucleotides read TGCGCCAGCAGCCCCGCGGGGACAGCAAACACTGAAGCTTTCTTT. Encoded protein: CASSPAGTANTEAFF.

V and J are TRBV7-2 and TRBJ1-3; weak D call: TRBD1 (5 bases). The CDR3 covers 15 residues. From germline, CDR1 is SGHTA and CDR2 FQGNSA. V lost 5 bases to trimming and J lost 7 bases, with 18 bases between them. In DNA form, the CDR3 reads TGTGCCAGCAGCCCCCGGGACGGGGGTGGGAACACCATATATTTT. It yields the protein CASSPRDGGGNTIYF.

This chain links TRBV11-1 with TRBJ1-6; D remains unclear. Trimming cost V 4 bases and J 10 bases, with 11 bases left between them. Germline CDR1 is SGHAT and CDR2 is FQDESV (reference sequence). The CDR3 sequence is 13 residues long. The CDR3 nucleotides are TGTGCCAGCAGCTCGACAAGGCTCTCACCCCTCCACTTT. It encodes CASSSTRLSPLHF.

The chain is built from TRBV6-1 and TRBJ2-2; the D is unclear. The CDR3 is 11 amino acids. Trimming took off 3 bases at V and 7 bases at J, with 3 bases between the two ends. The germline gives CDR1 MNHNS, CDR2 SASEGT. The CDR3 region is CASSDIGELFF. The CDR3, as DNA: TGTGCCAGCAGTGACATCGGGGAGCTGTTTTTT.

The chain's CDR3 is CASSLSEVRSPLHF. The CDR3 coding sequence is TGTGCCAGCAGCTTATCAGAGGTCCGTTCACCCCTCCACTTT. The rearrangement uses TRBV7-8 and TRBJ1-6; D remains unclear. The CDR3 has 14 amino acids. Germline CDR1 SGHVS, CDR2 FQNEAQ. Trimming removed 2 bases from V and 9 bases from J, with 11 bases in between.

V is TRBV6-5 and J is TRBJ2-1; D is possibly TRBD1 (5 bases). The ends were cut back, 9 bases at V and 5 bases at J, with 14 bases in the middle. The CDR3 has 13 residues. CDR1 and CDR2 from the germline V gene are MNHEY and SVGAGI. The CDR3 sequence: CASRRGRDNEQFF. Written as DNA, the CDR3 is TGTGCCAGTCGTAGGGGCAGGGACAATGAGCAGTTCTTC.

The chain joins TRBV27 to TRBJ1-2, with a possible D match to TRBD1 (5 bases). CDR1 MNHEY and CDR2 SMNVEV come from the germline V gene (reference sequence). The CDR3 is 15 amino acids. Trimming took off 5 bases at V and 5 bases at J, with 18 bases between the two ends. The CDR3: CASSNSGWGSYGYTF. The CDR3 DNA follows: TGTGCCAGCAGTAACTCAGGTTGGGGCTCATATGGCTACACCTTC.

The J gene is TRBJ2-1, the V gene TRBV7-8; D is possibly TRBD2 (7 bases). This CDR3 comprises 13 residues. Trimming took 8 bases from V and 9 from J, leaving 17 bases between them. Germline CDR1 is SGHVS and CDR2 is FQNEAQ. The CDR3 protein is CASDPGGIGEQFF. The CDR3 bases are TGTGCCAGCGATCCGGGGGGCATAGGTGAGCAGTTCTTC.

In the case of this clone: Germline and junction disagree at one end, which may indicate a read error. The chain links TRBV7-7 to TRBJ2-1, with D possibly TRBD1 on 5 matching bases. CDR3 length: 16 residues. In germline, CDR1 is SSHAT, CDR2 FNYEAQ (reference sequence). CDR3: CASSPGSRASYNEQFF. The CDR3 bases are TGTGCTAGCAGCCCGGGCTCCAGGGCTTCCTACAATGAGCAGTTCTTC. The full variable domain, in which reference TRBV7-7 and TRBJ2-1 provide the parts outside the CDR3, is GAGVSQSPRYKVTKRGQDVTLRCDPISSHATLYWYQQALGQGPEFLTYFNYEAQPDKSGLPSDRFSAERPEGSISTLTIQRTEQRDSAMYRCASSPGSRASYNEQFFGPGTRLTVL.

The chain joins TRBV6-5 to TRBJ2-1, with TRBD1 matching 8 bases. Trimming took 4 bases from V and 10 from J; bases not matched to a gene: 6. Looked up from germline, CDR1 is MNHEY and CDR2 is SVGAGI. This CDR3 is 13 amino acids long. The CDR3 sequence is CASSSGTGREQFF. In DNA, the CDR3 is TGTGCCAGCAGTTCAGGGACAGGCCGGGAGCAGTTCTTC.

The chain combines TRBV6-4 with TRBJ2-2, with D possibly being TRBD1 (6 bases). V was clipped by 6 bases and J by 7 bases, with 18 bases between them. CDR1 and CDR2 (germline): MRHNA, SNTAGT. The CDR3 is 15 amino acids. The CDR3 is CASSLDGGKFGELFF. The CDR3 DNA sequence: TGTGCCAGCAGCCTTGATGGGGGCAAATTCGGGGAGCTGTTTTTT.

The rearrangement links TRBV3-1 (or the pseudogene TRBV3-2) to TRBJ1-2; 9 nucleotides line up with TRBD1. CDR3 size: 14 residues. CDR1 is LGHDT and CDR2 is YNNKEL in the germline V gene (reference sequence). The J segment lost 8 bases and the V segment lost 4 bases, leaving 8 bases of the junction unmatched. DNA of the CDR3: TGTGCCAGCAGCCCTACAGGGGGCAGGGTCGGCTACACCTTC. It translates to CASSPTGGRVGYTF.

The rearrangement joins TRBV15 to TRBJ1-5; D possibly corresponds to TRBD1 (5 bases). CDR1 is LNHNV, CDR2 YYDKDF, per germline (reference sequence). Trimming left V 2 bases short and J 0 bases short, with 14 bases between. CDR3 length: 17 residues. CDR3 loop: CATSRHDSPYSNQPQHF. Written as DNA, the CDR3 is TGTGCCACCAGCAGACACGACAGCCCGTATAGCAATCAGCCCCAGCATTTT.

This chain's CDR3 is CASSYGGATFKSSYTF. CDR3 in DNA: TGTGCCAGCAGTTACGGTGGAGCCACGTTTAAGTCAAGCTACACCTTC. This chain joins TRBV6-2 or TRBV6-3 and TRBJ1-2; D not resolved. The germline gives CDR1 MNHEY, CDR2 SVGEGT. This CDR3 comprises 16 residues. V gave up 2 bases and J gave up 9 bases, with 22 bases separating them.

This chain uses TRBV5-1 with TRBJ1-1; D perhaps matches TRBD1 (6 bases). V was trimmed by 4 bases and J by 4 bases, leaving 14 bases between them. Germline V gives CDR1 SGHRS, CDR2 YFSETQ. This CDR3 is 14 amino acids long. The chain's CDR3 is CASSLDSTGTEAFF. The CDR3, as DNA: TGCGCCAGCAGCCTGGACAGCACCGGCACTGAAGCTTTCTTT.

This rearrangement joins TRBV7-8 to TRBJ2-7; 10 positions agree with TRBD1. J was trimmed by 5 bases and V by 5 bases; bases with no gene match: 12. CDR3 length equals 16 residues. From germline, CDR1 is SGHVS and CDR2 FQNEAQ. This CDR3 is CASSLYPGTGENEQYF. CDR3 DNA sequence: TGTGCCAGCAGCCTGTATCCCGGGACAGGGGAAAACGAGCAGTACTTC.

This chain connects TRBV7-3 to TRBJ2-3, with TRBD2 as a possible D gene (7 bases). V gave up 5 bases and J gave up 3 bases, with 18 bases separating them. From germline, CDR1 is SGHTA and CDR2 FQGTGA. The CDR3 totals 16 residues. DNA of the CDR3: TGTGCCAGCAGCCCCGGAGGGGGGGGGTTGACAGATACGCAGTATTTT. Amino acids: CASSPGGGGLTDTQYF.

This clone was picked up a small number of times. V and J are TRBV10-3 and TRBJ1-4, with D hard to call. The CDR3 contains 14 residues. Germline V gives CDR1 ENHRY, CDR2 SYGVKD. The V gene lost 0 bases and the J gene lost 5 bases, with 7 bases spanning the gap. CDR3 nucleotides: TGTGCCATCAGTGAGTCGACACCGAATGAAAAACTGTTTTTT. This encodes CAISESTPNEKLFF.